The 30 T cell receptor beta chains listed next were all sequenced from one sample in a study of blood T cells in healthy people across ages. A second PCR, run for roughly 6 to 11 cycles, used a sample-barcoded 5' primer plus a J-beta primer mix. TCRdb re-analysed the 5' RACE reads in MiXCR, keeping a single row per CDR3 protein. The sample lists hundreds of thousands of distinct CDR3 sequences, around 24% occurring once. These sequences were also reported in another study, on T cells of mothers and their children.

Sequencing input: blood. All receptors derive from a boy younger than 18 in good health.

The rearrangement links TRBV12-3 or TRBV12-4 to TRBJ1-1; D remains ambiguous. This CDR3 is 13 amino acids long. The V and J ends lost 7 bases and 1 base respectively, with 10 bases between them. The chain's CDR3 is CASTDTQNTEAFF. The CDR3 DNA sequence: TGTGCCAGCACCGACACACAGAACACTGAAGCTTTCTTT.

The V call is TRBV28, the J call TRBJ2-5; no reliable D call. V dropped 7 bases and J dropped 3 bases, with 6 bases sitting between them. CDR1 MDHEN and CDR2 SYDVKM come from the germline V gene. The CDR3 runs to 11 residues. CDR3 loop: CASTRKETQYF. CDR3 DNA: TGTGCCAGCACTCGGAAAGAGACCCAGTACTTC.

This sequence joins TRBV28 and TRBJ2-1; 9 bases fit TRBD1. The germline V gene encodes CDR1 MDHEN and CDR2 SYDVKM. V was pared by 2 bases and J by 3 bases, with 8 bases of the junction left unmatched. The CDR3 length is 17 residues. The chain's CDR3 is CASSLESRDRVYNEQFF. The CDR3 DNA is TGTGCCAGCAGTTTAGAGAGCCGGGACAGGGTCTACAATGAGCAGTTCTTC. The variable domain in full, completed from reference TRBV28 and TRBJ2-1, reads DVKVTQSSRYLVKRTGEKVFLECVQDMDHENMFWYRQDPGLGLRLIYFSYDVKMKEKGDIPEGYSVSREKKERFSLILESASTNQTSMYLCASSLESRDRVYNEQFFGPGTRLTVL.

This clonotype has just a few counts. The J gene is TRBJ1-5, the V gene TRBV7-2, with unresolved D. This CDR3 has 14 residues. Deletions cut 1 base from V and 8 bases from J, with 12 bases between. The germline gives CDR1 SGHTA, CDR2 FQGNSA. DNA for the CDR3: TGTGCCAGCAGCTTAGTGGCCTCTAGGGAGCCCCAGCATTTT. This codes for CASSLVASREPQHF.

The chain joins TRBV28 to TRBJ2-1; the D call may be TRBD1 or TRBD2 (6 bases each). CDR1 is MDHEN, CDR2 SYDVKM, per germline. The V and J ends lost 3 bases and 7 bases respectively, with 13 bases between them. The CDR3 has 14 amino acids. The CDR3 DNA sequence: TGTGCCAGCAGTTTCCTGCTAGGGGGGAATGAGCAGTTCTTC. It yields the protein CASSFLLGGNEQFF. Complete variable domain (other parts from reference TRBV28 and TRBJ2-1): DVKVTQSSRYLVKRTGEKVFLECVQDMDHENMFWYRQDPGLGLRLIYFSYDVKMKEKGDIPEGYSVSREKKERFSLILESASTNQTSMYLCASSFLLGGNEQFFGPGTRLTVL.

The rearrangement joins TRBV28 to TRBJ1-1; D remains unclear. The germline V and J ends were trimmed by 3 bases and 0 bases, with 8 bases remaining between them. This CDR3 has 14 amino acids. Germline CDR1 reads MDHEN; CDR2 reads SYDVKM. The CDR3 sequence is CASSFWQVNTEAFF. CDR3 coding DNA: TGTGCCAGCAGTTTTTGGCAGGTGAACACTGAAGCTTTCTTT.

Here the CDR3 reads CSAQRRYEQYF. The CDR3 bases are TGCAGTGCCCAGAGGCGGTACGAGCAGTACTTC. V is TRBV20-1 and J is TRBJ2-7, with D unclear. Germline lookup yields CDR1 DFQATT and CDR2 SNEGSKA (reference sequence). The CDR3 has 11 residues. V was clipped by 6 bases and J by 4 bases, with 10 bases between them.

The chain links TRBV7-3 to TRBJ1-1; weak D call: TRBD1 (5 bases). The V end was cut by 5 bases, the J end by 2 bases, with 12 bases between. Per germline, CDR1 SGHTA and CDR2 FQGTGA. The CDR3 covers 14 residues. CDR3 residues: CASSPGASNTEAFF. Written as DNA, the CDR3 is TGTGCCAGCAGCCCTGGGGCGAGTAACACTGAAGCTTTCTTT.

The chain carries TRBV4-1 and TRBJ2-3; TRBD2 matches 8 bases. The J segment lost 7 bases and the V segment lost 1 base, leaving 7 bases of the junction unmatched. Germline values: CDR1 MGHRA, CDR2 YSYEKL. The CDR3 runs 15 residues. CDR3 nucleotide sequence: TGCGCCAGCAGCCAAGTAGCGGGACCGACGTATACGCAGTATTTT. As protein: CASSQVAGPTYTQYF.

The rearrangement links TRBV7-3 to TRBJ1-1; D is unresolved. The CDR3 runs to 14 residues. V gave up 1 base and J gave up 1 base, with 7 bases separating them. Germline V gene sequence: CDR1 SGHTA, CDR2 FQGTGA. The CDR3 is CASSLKYTNTEAFF. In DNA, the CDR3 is TGTGCCAGCAGCTTAAAATATACGAACACTGAAGCTTTCTTT. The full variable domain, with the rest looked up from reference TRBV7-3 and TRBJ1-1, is GAGVSQTPSNKVTEKGKYVELRCDPISGHTALYWYRQSLGQGPEFLIYFQGTGAADDSGLPNDRFFAVRPEGSVSTLKIQRTERGDSAVYLCASSLKYTNTEAFFGQGTRLTVV.

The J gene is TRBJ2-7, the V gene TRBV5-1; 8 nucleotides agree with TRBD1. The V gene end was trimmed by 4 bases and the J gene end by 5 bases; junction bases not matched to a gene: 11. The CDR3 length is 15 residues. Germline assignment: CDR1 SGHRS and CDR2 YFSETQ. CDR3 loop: CASSLGVDREDEQYF. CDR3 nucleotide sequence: TGCGCCAGCAGCCTTGGGGTGGACAGGGAGGACGAGCAGTACTTC. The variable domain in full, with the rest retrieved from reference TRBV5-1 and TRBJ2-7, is KAGVTQTPRYLIKTRGQQVTLSCSPISGHRSVSWYQQTPGQGLQFLFEYFSETQRNKGNFPGRFSGRQFSNSRSEMNVSTLELGDSALYLCASSLGVDREDEQYFGPGTRLTVT.

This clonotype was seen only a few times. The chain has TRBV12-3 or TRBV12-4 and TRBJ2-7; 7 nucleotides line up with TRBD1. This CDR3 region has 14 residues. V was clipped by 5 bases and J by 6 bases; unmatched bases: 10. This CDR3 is CASSLEGARSEQYF. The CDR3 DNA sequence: TGTGCCAGCAGTCTTGAGGGGGCGAGGAGCGAGCAGTACTTC.

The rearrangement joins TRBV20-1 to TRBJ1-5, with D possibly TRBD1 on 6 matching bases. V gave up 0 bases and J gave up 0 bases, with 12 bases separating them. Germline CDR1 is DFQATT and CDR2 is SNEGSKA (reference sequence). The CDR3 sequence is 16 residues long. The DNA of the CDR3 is TGCAGTGCTAGAGATGCCCGGGACATTAGCAATCAGCCCCAGCATTTT. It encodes CSARDARDISNQPQHF.

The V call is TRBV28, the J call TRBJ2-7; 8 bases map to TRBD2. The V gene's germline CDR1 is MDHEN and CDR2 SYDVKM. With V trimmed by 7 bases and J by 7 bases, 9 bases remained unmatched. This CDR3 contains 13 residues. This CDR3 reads CASTQRGTTEQYF. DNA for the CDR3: TGTGCCAGCACCCAGCGGGGGACCACAGAGCAGTACTTC. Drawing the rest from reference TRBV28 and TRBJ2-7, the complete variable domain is DVKVTQSSRYLVKRTGEKVFLECVQDMDHENMFWYRQDPGLGLRLIYFSYDVKMKEKGDIPEGYSVSREKKERFSLILESASTNQTSMYLCASTQRGTTEQYFGPGTRLTVT.

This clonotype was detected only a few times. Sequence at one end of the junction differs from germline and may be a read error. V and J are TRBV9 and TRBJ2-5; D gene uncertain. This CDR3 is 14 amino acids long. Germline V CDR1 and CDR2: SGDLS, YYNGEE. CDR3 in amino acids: CASSVAEGPETQYF. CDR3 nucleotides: TGCGCCAGCAGCGTAGCTGAAGGGCCGGAGACCCAGTACTTC.

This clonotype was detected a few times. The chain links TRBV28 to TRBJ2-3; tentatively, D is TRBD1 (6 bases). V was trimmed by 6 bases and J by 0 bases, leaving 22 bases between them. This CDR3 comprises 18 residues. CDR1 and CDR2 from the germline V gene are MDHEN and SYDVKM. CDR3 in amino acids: CASSPRTQGTSSTDTQYF. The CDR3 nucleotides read TGTGCCAGCAGCCCAAGAACACAGGGTACTTCTAGCACAGATACGCAGTATTTT.

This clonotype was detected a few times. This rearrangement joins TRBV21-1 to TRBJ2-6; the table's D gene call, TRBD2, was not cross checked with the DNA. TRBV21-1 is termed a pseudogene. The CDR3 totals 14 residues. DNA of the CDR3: TGTGCCAGCAGCGATCCGGGCCCCACATCAGTCCTGACTTTC. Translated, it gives CASSDPGPTSVLTF.

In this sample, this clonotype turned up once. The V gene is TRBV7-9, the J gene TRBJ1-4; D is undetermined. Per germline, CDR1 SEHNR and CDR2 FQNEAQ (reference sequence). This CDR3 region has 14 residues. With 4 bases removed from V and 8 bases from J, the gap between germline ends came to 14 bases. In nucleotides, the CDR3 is TGTGCCAGCAGCTCCCCGCCCTATTCGGAAAAACTGTTTTTT. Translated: CASSSPPYSEKLFF.

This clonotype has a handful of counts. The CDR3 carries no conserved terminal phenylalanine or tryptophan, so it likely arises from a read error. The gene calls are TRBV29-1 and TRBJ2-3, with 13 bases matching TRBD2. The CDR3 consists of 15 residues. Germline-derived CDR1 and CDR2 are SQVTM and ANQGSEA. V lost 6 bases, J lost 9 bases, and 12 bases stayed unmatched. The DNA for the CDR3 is TGCAGCGTGGATGGACTAGCGGGAGTTGAATACACGCAGTATCTT. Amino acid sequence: CSVDGLAGVEYTQYL.

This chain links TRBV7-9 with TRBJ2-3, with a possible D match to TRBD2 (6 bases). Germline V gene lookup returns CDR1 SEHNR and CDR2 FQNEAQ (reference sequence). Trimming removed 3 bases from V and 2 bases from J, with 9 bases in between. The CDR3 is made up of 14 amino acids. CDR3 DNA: TGTGCCAGCAGCTTCTGGGGGGTCACAGATACGCAGTATTTT. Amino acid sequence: CASSFWGVTDTQYF.

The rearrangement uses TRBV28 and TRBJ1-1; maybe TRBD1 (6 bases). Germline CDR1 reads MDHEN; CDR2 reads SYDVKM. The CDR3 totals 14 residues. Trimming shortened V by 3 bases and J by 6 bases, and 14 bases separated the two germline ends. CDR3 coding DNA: TGTGCCAGCAGTTTTCGGGGGCGACGAGCTGAAGCTTTCTTT. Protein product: CASSFRGRRAEAFF.

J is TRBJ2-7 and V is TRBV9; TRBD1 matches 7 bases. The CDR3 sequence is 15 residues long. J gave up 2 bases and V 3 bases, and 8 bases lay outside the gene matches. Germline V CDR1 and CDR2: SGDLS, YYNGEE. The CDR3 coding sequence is TGTGCCAGCAGCGAGGGTACAGGGGTCACCTACGAGCAGTACTTC. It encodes CASSEGTGVTYEQYF.

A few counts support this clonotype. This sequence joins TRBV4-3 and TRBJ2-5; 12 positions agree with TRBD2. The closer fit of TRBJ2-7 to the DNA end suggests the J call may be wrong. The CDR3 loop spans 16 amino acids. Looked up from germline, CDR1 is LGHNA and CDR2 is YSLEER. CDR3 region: CASSDRLAGVLGEQYF. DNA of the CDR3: TGCGCCAGCAGCGACCGACTAGCGGGAGTCCTAGGCGAGCAGTACTTC.

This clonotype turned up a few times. CDR3 nucleotide sequence: TGCGCCAGCAGCTATGGTTCCGCCCCTGAAGCTTTCTTT. Amino acid sequence: CASSYGSAPEAFF. The chain joins TRBV5-1 to TRBJ1-1; D gene ambiguous. Germline CDR1 SGHRS, CDR2 YFSETQ. Trimming left V 3 bases short and J 6 bases short, with 12 bases between. The CDR3 is 13 residues long.

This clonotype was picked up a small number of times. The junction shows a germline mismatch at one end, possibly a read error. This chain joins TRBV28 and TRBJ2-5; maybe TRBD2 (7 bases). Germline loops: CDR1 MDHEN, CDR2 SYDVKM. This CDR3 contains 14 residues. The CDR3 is CACSSPGGHETQYF. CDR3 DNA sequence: TGTGCCTGCAGTTCCCCCGGGGGGCACGAGACCCAGTACTTC. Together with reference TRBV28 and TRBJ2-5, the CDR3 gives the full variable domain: DVKVTQSSRYLVKRTGEKVFLECVQDMDHENMFWYRQDPGLGLRLIYFSYDVKMKEKGDIPEGYSVSREKKERFSLILESASTNQTSMYLCACSSPGGHETQYFGPGTRLLVL.

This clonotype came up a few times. CDR3 sequence reads: CASNKLTDGTNYGYTF. CDR3 in DNA: TGTGCCAGCAACAAACTGACAGACGGTACTAACTATGGCTACACCTTC. The chain carries TRBV6-6 and TRBJ1-2; possibly TRBD1 for D (5 bases). The CDR3 consists of 16 residues. Germline CDR1 and CDR2: MNHNY and SVGAGI (reference sequence). Trimming removed 7 bases from V and 0 bases from J, with 18 bases in between.

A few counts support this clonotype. DNA for the CDR3: TGTGCCAGCACCCGGGGAGCCGGGTACCAAGAGACCCAGTACTTC. Residues: CASTRGAGYQETQYF. The rearrangement links TRBV5-4 to TRBJ2-5, with a weak D call TRBD2 (5 bases). The germline CDR1 and CDR2 sequences are SGHNT and YYREEE (reference sequence). Between the trimmed V and J ends, which lost 6 bases and 0 bases, there was a span of 15 bases. The CDR3 contains 15 residues.

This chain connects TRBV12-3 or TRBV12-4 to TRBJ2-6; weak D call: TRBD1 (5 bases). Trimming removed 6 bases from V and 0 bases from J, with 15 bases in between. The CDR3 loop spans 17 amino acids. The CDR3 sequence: CASSLGVVNSGANVLTF. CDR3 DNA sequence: TGTGCCAGCAGCCTAGGGGTAGTAAACTCTGGGGCCAACGTCCTGACTTTC.

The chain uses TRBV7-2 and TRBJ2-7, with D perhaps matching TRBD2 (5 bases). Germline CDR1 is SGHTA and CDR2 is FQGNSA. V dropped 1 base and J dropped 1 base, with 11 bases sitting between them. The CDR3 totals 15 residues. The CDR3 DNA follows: TGTGCCAGCAGCTTAGACCGGGGAATTTCCTACGAGCAGTACTTC. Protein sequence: CASSLDRGISYEQYF.

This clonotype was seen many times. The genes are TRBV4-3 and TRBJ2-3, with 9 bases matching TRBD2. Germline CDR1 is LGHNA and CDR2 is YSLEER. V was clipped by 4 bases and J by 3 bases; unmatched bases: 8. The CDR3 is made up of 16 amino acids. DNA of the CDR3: TGCGCCAGCAGCCGCCGACTAGCGGAACCTACAGATACGCAGTATTTT. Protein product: CASSRRLAEPTDTQYF.